These T cell receptor beta chains were read from a single sample in a study of T cells in Graves' hyperthyroidism and ophthalmopathy. TCRdb reprocessed the multiplex PCR reads via MiXCR and lists one record per CDR3 protein. The sample yields some 770,000 distinct CDR3 sequences, about 17% seen once. Material: blood. The receptors stem from a man younger than 30 with Graves' hyperthyroidism. Each CDR3 is given with its conserved first and last residue. The order of the fields is V gene, J gene, CDR3 protein.

TRBV9	TRBJ1-6	CASSPGGQGVSPLHF
TRBV13	TRBJ2-1	CASTRSYNEQFF
TRBV5-1	TRBJ2-7	CASSEGTVLYEQYF
TRBV20-1	TRBJ2-5	CSARDLTRWGTQYF
TRBV24-1	TRBJ2-1	CATSEGGKFYNEQFF
TRBV20-1	TRBJ2-7	CSAYGYTYEQYF
TRBV20-1	TRBJ2-5	CSARGPGQETQYF
TRBV20-1	TRBJ2-3	CSARADTQYF
TRBV2	TRBJ1-1	CASSVEGTEAFF
TRBV7-9	TRBJ2-7	CASSSQRESYEQYF
TRBV28	TRBJ2-1	CASSFALAGGYNEQFF
TRBV5-1	TRBJ2-3	CASSLRPPTDTQYF
TRBV20-1	TRBJ1-4	CSATSREWGEKLFF
TRBV7-2	TRBJ2-7	CASSLGGRLGEQYF
TRBV11-2	TRBJ2-7	CASSRRREGYEQYF
TRBV28	TRBJ2-1	CASSPPYNEQFF
TRBV12-5	TRBJ2-2	CASGLATGTDTGELFF
TRBV6-1	TRBJ1-5	CASGQGAKQPQHF
TRBV29-1	TRBJ1-1	CSANFGTVEAFF
TRBV18	TRBJ1-1	CASSRDTRTTEAFF
TRBV9	TRBJ2-3	CASSGDGGGFGGGDTQYF
TRBV10-3	NA	CAIKAGHTYEQFF
TRBV20-1	TRBJ1-2	CSATDGAGYNYGYTF
TRBV19	TRBJ2-5	CASSIGIGGGETQYF
TRBV5-1	TRBJ2-2	CASSSREIGELFF
TRBV12-3/TRBV12-4	TRBJ2-7	CASSFSNEQYF
TRBV9	TRBJ1-2	CASSVARQGENYGYTF
TRBV18	TRBJ2-5	CASSPWDWQETQYF
TRBV24-1	TRBJ2-3	CATSDFVTDTQYF
TRBV6-5	TRBJ1-2	CASSYGYYGYTF
TRBV12-5	TRBJ1-5	CASAATGFGRNQPQHF